These 14 T cell receptor beta chains originate from one sample sequenced in a study of blood T cell repertoires in COVID-19. Some clones are missing from TCRdb's copy, which holds only in-frame ones; the method was immunoSEQ multiplex PCR. Of more than 450,000 clones listed, about nine tenths were seen once; the top ten hold 0.65% to 0.9%. Sequencing used PBMCs or T cells enriched from blood (not recorded which). These receptors all stem from a woman in her late teens or twenties who had recovered from COVID-19.

The chain uses TRBV3-1 (or the pseudogene TRBV3-2) and TRBJ2-5; a possible D gene is TRBD2 (5 bases). CDR1 is LGHDT and CDR2 is YNNKEL in the germline V gene (reference sequence). V shed 1 base and J shed 5 bases, with 20 bases lying between them. This CDR3 is built from 17 residues. As DNA, the CDR3 is TGTGCCAGCAGCCAAGTATTGAGAGGGCCTATAGGGGAGACCCAGTACTTC. Residues: CASSQVLRGPIGETQYF.

The chain combines TRBV6-5 with TRBJ1-2, with D possibly matching TRBD1 (6 bases). Germline V lookup: CDR1 MNHEY, CDR2 SVGAGI. The V gene lost 6 bases and the J gene lost 8 bases, with 16 bases spanning the gap. This CDR3 is built from 13 residues. CDR3 region: CASSYTGLGGYTF. CDR3 bases: TGTGCCAGCAGCTACACAGGGCTGGGGGGCTACACCTTC.

This chain links TRBV6-4 with TRBJ2-1; D perhaps matches TRBD1 (5 bases). Germline lookup yields CDR1 MRHNA and CDR2 SNTAGT. The V end lost 3 bases, the J end lost 6 bases, and 15 bases lay between the germline ends. The CDR3 runs 15 residues. CDR3 residues: CASSDRAGIGNEQFF. As DNA, the CDR3 is TGTGCCAGCAGTGATAGGGCAGGGATAGGCAATGAGCAGTTCTTC.

This chain uses TRBV19 with TRBJ1-1; D uncertain. CDR1 and CDR2 from the germline V gene are LNHDA and SQIVND (reference sequence). The CDR3 runs to 14 residues. V was pared by 7 bases and J by 5 bases, with 17 bases between. The CDR3 sequence: CASKLGRSETEAFF. CDR3 nucleotide sequence: TGTGCCAGTAAACTGGGCAGGTCGGAAACTGAAGCTTTCTTT.

V is TRBV11-3 and J is TRBJ2-2; TRBD1 aligns across 9 bases. CDR3 length: 15 amino acids. From germline, CDR1 is SGHNT and CDR2 YENEEA. V lost 3 bases, J lost 6 bases, and 5 bases stayed unmatched. CDR3 sequence reads: CASSFTGGAAGELFF. CDR3 nucleotides: TGTGCCAGCAGCTTTACAGGGGGCGCAGCCGGGGAGCTGTTTTTT.

The V and J genes are TRBV27 and TRBJ1-1, with D tentatively TRBD1 (6 bases). V gave up 6 bases and J gave up 4 bases, with 18 bases separating them. CDR3 length: 15 amino acids. The V gene's germline CDR1 is MNHEY and CDR2 SMNVEV (reference sequence). The CDR3 reads CASSSRGRGATEAFF. The CDR3, as DNA: TGTGCCAGCAGCTCCAGGGGTCGGGGAGCCACTGAAGCTTTCTTT.

This chain uses TRBV6-5 with TRBJ2-5; D possibly corresponds to TRBD2 (5 bases). CDR3 length equals 13 residues. Trimming took 6 bases from V and 5 from J, leaving 13 bases between them. Germline CDR1 is MNHEY and CDR2 is SVGAGI. CDR3 sequence: CASSPGIWETQYF. CDR3 coding DNA: TGTGCCAGCAGCCCCGGGATTTGGGAGACCCAGTACTTC.

The chain recombines TRBV24-1 with TRBJ2-3; the match to TRBD2 covers 14 bases. CDR1 and CDR2 from the germline V gene are KGHDR and SFDVKD. The CDR3 contains 17 residues. V shed 3 bases and J 7 bases; nucleotides not matched to a gene: 8. CDR3: CATSDPRLAGGRNTQYF. The CDR3 coding sequence is TGTGCCACCAGTGATCCTCGACTAGCGGGGGGGCGGAATACGCAGTATTTT.

The J gene is TRBJ1-2, the V gene TRBV29-1; D is perhaps TRBD1 (5 bases). Germline V gene lookup returns CDR1 SQVTM and CDR2 ANQGSEA. Trimming took off 8 bases at V and 6 bases at J, with 16 bases between the two ends. This CDR3 has 12 amino acids. The CDR3 sequence is CSSGEGGDGYTF. The CDR3 region has the DNA TGCAGCTCGGGGGAGGGCGGGGATGGCTACACCTTC.

DNA of the CDR3: TGTGCCAGCAGGGAGGAGAATGGCTACACCTTC. Translation: CASREENGYTF. The chain links TRBV2 to TRBJ1-2, with D unclear. CDR1 SNHLY and CDR2 FYNNEI come from the germline V gene. V lost 6 bases and J lost 6, with 8 bases in between. The CDR3 contains 11 residues.

The chain combines TRBV6-5 with TRBJ1-5; a possible D gene is TRBD1 (6 bases). The CDR3 is 14 amino acids. The ends were cut back, 4 bases at V and 4 bases at J, with 11 bases in the middle. Germline values: CDR1 MNHEY, CDR2 SVGAGI. The CDR3 region is CASSSRGQNQPQHF. The CDR3 DNA reads as TGTGCCAGCAGTTCTCGAGGACAGAATCAGCCCCAGCATTTT.

This clone appeared once. The chain is built from TRBV19 and TRBJ1-2; TRBD1 matches at 8 bases. The CDR3 is 16 amino acids. V lost 5 bases to trimming and J lost 5 bases; unmatched junction nucleotides: 13. In germline, CDR1 is LNHDA, CDR2 SQIVND (reference sequence). The CDR3 nucleotides are TGTGCCAGTAGTGCCCATGACAGGGGAGGAGGATATGGCTACACCTTC. Its translation is CASSAHDRGGGYGYTF.

V is TRBV27 and J is TRBJ2-5, with a weak D call TRBD1 (6 bases). The CDR3 is 14 residues long. Germline assignment: CDR1 MNHEY and CDR2 SMNVEV (reference sequence). V shed 2 bases and J shed 1 base, with 8 bases lying between them. CDR3 DNA: TGTGCCAGCAGTTTAAGGACAGCCCAAGAGACCCAGTACTTC. Translated: CASSLRTAQETQYF.

V usage is TRBV30 and J usage is TRBJ2-3; possible D gene TRBD2, 6 bases. The CDR3 totals 16 residues. Germline V CDR1 and CDR2: GTSNPN, SVGIG (reference sequence). Trimming pared 1 base from V and 3 bases from J, leaving 17 bases between. CDR3 in amino acids: CAWSAAGSVRTDTQYF. The CDR3 DNA is TGTGCCTGGAGTGCCGCGGGATCCGTAAGGACAGATACGCAGTATTTT.